The clone carrying this T cell receptor (beta chain) was counted between two and nine times. What it binds is unknown. The source of the sample is a study of tumor-infiltrating lymphocytes in primary liver carcinoma. On the study more broadly: Surgical resection served as treatment for the primary liver carcinoma of these patients. There were tumors of stage T1-T3 N0M0, each 4.2 to 10 cm across.

From around 520 ng of total RNA, TCR beta-specific cDNA was reverse-transcribed using a constant-region primer. ARM-PCR was slightly modified, and three nested multiplex PCR rounds with it gave rise to the TCR beta libraries. Investigators reported that the first two PCR rounds, at 10 to 11 cycles each, used TRBV1-TRBV30 forward primers with a C-beta reverse primer. TCRdb reprocessed the multiplex PCR reads via MiXCR and lists one record per CDR3 protein. The table shows roughly 330,000 distinct CDR3 sequences, with less than 65% occurring only once. The CDR3 sequence is 15 residues long. Trimming stripped 11 bases from V and 0 bases from J, with 19 bases between. CDR1 SEHNR and CDR2 FQNEAQ come from the germline V gene (reference sequence). Blood RNA originated from unsorted whole blood, with germline DNA additionally extracted. Findings and caveats of the study: Compared with blood, tumor repertoires held significantly more in their top 250 clones.

This TCR was recovered from a man in his forties or fifties with primary liver carcinoma and hepatitis B virus infection. The sequenced sample was peripheral blood. The chain uses TRBV7-9 and TRBJ1-1, with D maybe TRBD1 (5 bases). The CDR3 coding sequence is TGTGCCGTGGAGGACAATCTTAAAATGAACACTGAAGCTTTCTTT. Translating gives CAVEDNLKMNTEAFF.